Following are 18 T cell receptor beta chains from one sample sequenced in a study of blood T cell repertoires in COVID-19. Data came from immunoSEQ multiplex PCR; TCRdb stores just in-frame clones and leaves some out. The table shows fewer than 200,000 clones, with roughly 80% occurring only once. The specimen sequenced was peripheral blood. The receptor set was obtained from a human donor in a cohort sampled during active COVID-19.

The chain joins TRBV19 to TRBJ2-3; D is unresolved. Germline CDR1 and CDR2: LNHDA and SQIVND (reference sequence). There are 15 residues in the CDR3. Trimming removed 5 bases from V and 0 bases from J, with 12 bases in between. CDR3 region: CASSPRRASTDTQYF. The CDR3 bases are TGTGCCAGTAGTCCCCGGAGAGCTAGCACAGATACGCAGTATTTT.

This chain links TRBV6-5 with TRBJ1-1; no reliable D call. V gave up 4 bases and J gave up 5 bases, with 8 bases separating them. The CDR3 is 12 residues long. The germline V gene encodes CDR1 MNHEY and CDR2 SVGAGI. CDR3 in DNA: TGTGCCAGCAGTTCGGCGGGGACTGAAGCTTTCTTT. This encodes CASSSAGTEAFF.

A word on this clone: The sample has other DNA sequences that encode this CDR3 too. The chain uses TRBV19 and TRBJ2-7; D gene unclear. The V and J ends lost 1 base and 0 bases respectively, with 7 bases between them. This CDR3 contains 14 residues. Germline V lookup: CDR1 LNHDA, CDR2 SQIVND (reference sequence). The CDR3 protein is CASSIAGSSYEQYF. The CDR3, as DNA: TGTGCCAGTAGTATAGCCGGGTCCTCCTACGAGCAGTACTTC.

V usage is TRBV9 and J usage is TRBJ2-6; tentative D call: TRBD1 (5 bases). Looked up from germline, CDR1 is SGDLS and CDR2 is YYNGEE. This CDR3 spans 16 amino acids. V lost 4 bases to trimming and J lost 7 bases, with 18 bases between them. In DNA form, the CDR3 reads TGTGCCAGCAGCTCCGGACATCATAGTACCGCCAACGTCCTGACTTTC. Protein sequence: CASSSGHHSTANVLTF.

This sequence joins TRBV7-8 and TRBJ2-7; TRBD2 matches 7 bases. Germline V gives CDR1 SGHVS, CDR2 FQNEAQ. J lost 2 bases, V lost 6 bases, and 10 bases had no gene match. This CDR3 is built from 15 residues. The CDR3 DNA follows: TGTGCCAGCAGACGCGACATCGGGGGGACCTACGAGCAGTACTTC. Translated: CASRRDIGGTYEQYF.

This sequence joins TRBV7-6 and TRBJ1-1; D not resolved. The CDR3 spans 13 residues. Germline V gene lookup returns CDR1 SGHVS and CDR2 FNYEAQ. With 5 bases removed from V and 1 base from J, the gap between germline ends came to 8 bases. CDR3 nucleotides: TGTGCCAGCAGCCGCCAGGAGAACACTGAAGCTTTCTTT. Its protein product is CASSRQENTEAFF.

The CDR3 sequence: CATRQRAAGELFF. The CDR3 DNA reads as TGTGCCACCCGCCAGAGGGCCGCCGGGGAGCTGTTTTTT. V usage is TRBV24-1 and J usage is TRBJ2-2; a weak D match, TRBD2 (5 bases). CDR3 length equals 13 residues. Germline CDR1 KGHDR, CDR2 SFDVKD. V was clipped by 9 bases and J by 6 bases, with 13 bases between them.

This chain links TRBV3-1 (or the pseudogene TRBV3-2) with TRBJ2-5, with D maybe TRBD2 (7 bases). Germline CDR1 reads LGHDT; CDR2 reads YNNKEL (reference sequence). V gave up 2 bases and J gave up 4 bases, with 14 bases separating them. This CDR3 spans 15 amino acids. The CDR3 spells CASSQHPGGPETQYF. DNA for the CDR3: TGTGCCAGCAGCCAACACCCCGGGGGGCCAGAGACCCAGTACTTC.

This clone was seen only a few times. The rearrangement links TRBV6-5 to TRBJ1-2, with TRBD1 as a possible D gene (5 bases). This CDR3 region has 14 residues. CDR1 and CDR2 (germline): MNHEY, SVGAGI. V was shortened by 2 bases and J by 4 bases, with 11 bases between the two germline ends. DNA of the CDR3: TGTGCCAGCAGTTACGTGGAGGGACGCTATGGCTACACCTTC. Its translation: CASSYVEGRYGYTF.

V is TRBV21-1 and J is TRBJ1-5; TRBD1 reflects the table's D call only, with no check against the DNA. TRBV21-1 is a recognized pseudogene. The CDR3 loop spans 14 amino acids. CDR3 loop: CASSFTGSRQPQHF. DNA for the CDR3: TGTGCCAGCAGCTTCACAGGGTCGAGGCAGCCCCAGCATTTT.

The chain joins TRBV10-3 to TRBJ2-2; D is unclear. This CDR3 comprises 14 residues. Trimming stripped 0 bases from V and 1 base from J, with 3 bases between. CDR1 is ENHRY and CDR2 is SYGVKD in the germline V gene. CDR3 in amino acids: CAISESQNTGELFF. DNA of the CDR3: TGTGCCATCAGTGAGTCTCAGAACACCGGGGAGCTGTTTTTT.

This sequence joins TRBV1 and TRBJ1-4. TRBV1 is a recognized pseudogene. CDR3 length: 15 amino acids. The CDR3 sequence is CTRSQWEGVTEKLFF. DNA of the CDR3: TGCACCAGAAGCCAATGGGAGGGAGTGACTGAAAAACTGTTTTTT.

The V gene is TRBV27, the J gene TRBJ1-5, with TRBD1 matching over 7 bases. Germline lookup yields CDR1 MNHEY and CDR2 SMNVEV (reference sequence). The CDR3 totals 14 residues. The trim removed 5 bases at V and 6 bases at J, leaving 7 bases unmatched. CDR3 sequence (DNA): TGTGCCAGCAGTACACAGGGGCAGGCTCAGCCCCAGCATTTT. Protein product: CASSTQGQAQPQHF.

This clone was picked up a small number of times. The chain uses TRBV19 and TRBJ1-5; D ambiguous. The CDR3 is 15 amino acids. The germline V and J ends were trimmed by 3 bases and 0 bases, with 9 bases remaining between them. Germline CDR1 LNHDA, CDR2 SQIVND (reference sequence). In DNA form, the CDR3 reads TGTGCCAGTAGTATTAAACATTATAGCAATCAGCCCCAGCATTTT. Translated, it gives CASSIKHYSNQPQHF.

Here the CDR3 DNA reads TGTGCCAGCAGCTTGGGCGGGAGGACGGTGCAGTACTTC. Translating gives CASSLGGRTVQYF. The chain recombines TRBV7-3 with TRBJ2-7, with 8 nucleotides matching TRBD2. The CDR3 consists of 13 residues. Unmatched junction bases numbered 7, after V lost 3 bases and J lost 9 bases. Germline CDR1 is SGHTA and CDR2 is FQGTGA.

V usage is TRBV4-3 and J usage is TRBJ2-7, with 7 bases lining up with TRBD2. The CDR3 contains 15 residues. Losses at the gene ends were 4 bases for V and 2 bases for J; bases not matched to a gene: 8. Germline V gene data show CDR1 as LGHNA and CDR2 as YSLEER. CDR3 region: CASSRLSGAAYEQYF. In nucleotides, the CDR3 is TGCGCCAGCAGCCGGTTGAGCGGGGCCGCCTACGAGCAGTACTTC.

The CDR3 coding sequence is TGCGCCAGCAGGCCCGGGACAGGGTCTATTTCTGGGGCCAACGTCCTGACTTTC. This sequence encodes CASRPGTGSISGANVLTF. The gene calls are TRBV4-3 and TRBJ2-6, with 9 nucleotides matching TRBD1. This CDR3 has 18 amino acids. Germline CDR1 LGHNA, CDR2 YSLEER. V shed 6 bases, J shed 1 base, and the junction held 10 bases outside the gene matches.

The chain has TRBV19 and TRBJ1-2, with D possibly being TRBD1 (5 bases). Germline loops: CDR1 LNHDA, CDR2 SQIVND (reference sequence). The CDR3 is 14 amino acids. V lost 3 bases and J lost 7, with 15 bases in between. CDR3 amino acids: CASSMGQAPGGYTF. The CDR3 coding sequence is TGTGCCAGTAGTATGGGGCAGGCCCCTGGTGGCTACACCTTC. Supplemented by reference TRBV19 and TRBJ1-2, the full variable domain reads DGGITQSPKYLFRKEGQNVTLSCEQNLNHDAMYWYRQDPGQGLRLIYYSQIVNDFQKGDIAEGYSVSREKKESFPLTVTSAQKNPTAFYLCASSMGQAPGGYTFGSGTRLTVV.